Listed below are T cell receptor beta chains from one sample, sequenced in a study of blood T cell repertoires in COVID-19. The protocol was immunoSEQ multiplex PCR, while the TCRdb copy is restricted to in-frame clones and leaves out a portion. Here the sample spans about 240,000 clones, 65% to 90% being singletons. Material: peripheral blood. The source of these receptors is a man in his fifties or sixties with COVID-19, enrolled during active disease. The CDR3 runs from the conserved cysteine through the conserved F or W. D genes are given only for firm matches. Expanded clones get a size class; other rows say once, few or many, or leave the size out.

d_gene,abundance,j_gene,v_gene,CDR3aa,CDR3nt
TRBD2,NA,TRBJ2-5,TRBV7-9,CASSPETSGARKRPQYF,TGTGCCAGCAGCCCCGAGACTAGCGGGGCCCGCAAGAGGCCCCAGTACTTC
TRBD2,once,TRBJ2-5,TRBV7-8,CASSPGLAGRGAQYF,TGTGCCAGCAGCCCAGGACTAGCGGGACGGGGGGCCCAGTACTTC
NA,NA,TRBJ1-6,TRBV19,CASSYRPEPYNSPLHF,TGTGCCAGTTCTTACAGGCCCGAACCCTATAATTCACCCCTCCACTTT
TRBD2,NA,TRBJ2-5,TRBV2,CASRSFTSGGYF,TGTGCCAGCAGGTCATTCACTAGCGGGGGATACTTC
NA,NA,TRBJ1-1,TRBV3-1/TRBV3-2,CASSFNQGNTEAFF,TGTGCCAGCAGCTTCAACCAGGGCAACACTGAAGCTTTCTTT
TRBD1,NA,TRBJ1-5,TRBV6-2/TRBV6-3,CASSYLTGGNQPQHF,TGTGCCAGCAGTTACCTCACAGGGGGCAATCAGCCCCAGCATTTT
NA,NA,TRBJ1-6,TRBV29-1,CSARTDYNSPLHF,TGCAGCGCAAGGACAGATTATAATTCACCCCTCCACTTT
NA,NA,TRBJ2-1,TRBV21-1,CASSDHRRNYNEQFF,TGTGCCAGCAGCGACCACAGGAGAAACTACAATGAGCAGTTCTTC
TRBD2,NA,TRBJ2-1,TRBV29-1,CSVALGSGGVEQFF,TGCAGCGTTGCGCTGGGGAGCGGGGGGGTTGAGCAGTTCTTC
NA,NA,TRBJ2-2,TRBV12-3/TRBV12-4,CASIAGGSRELFF,TGTGCCAGCATTGCCGGGGGTTCCAGGGAGCTGTTTTTT
NA,NA,TRBJ2-7,TRBV3-1/TRBV3-2,CASSGQSTYEQYF,TGTGCCAGCAGCGGACAGTCTACCTACGAGCAGTACTTC
NA,NA,TRBJ2-2,TRBV19,CASSLTGPTGELFF,TGTGCCAGTAGTTTGACAGGACCCACCGGGGAGCTGTTTTTT
TRBD2,NA,TRBJ2-3,TRBV5-1,CASSLASGYTDTQYF,TGCGCCAGCAGCTTGGCTAGCGGGTACACAGATACGCAGTATTTT
NA,NA,TRBJ2-1,TRBV5-4,CASSYPSGGGEQFF,TGTGCCAGCAGCTATCCCAGTGGGGGGGGCGAGCAGTTCTTC